Below are 8 T cell receptor beta chains sequenced from a single sample in a study of OX40 agonist ivuxolimab in advanced cancers. Library prep was done by the immunoSEQ multiplex PCR assay. TCRdb retrieved this table from immuneACCESS and kept in-frame rearrangements only. Not all clones are present; in checked studies, unresolved V genes account for under half, and no reason is known for the remainder. A total of 59,000 or so clones appear in this sample, approximately 87% of them only once. The top ten constitute 0.37% of the sample. The material was CD4+ or CD8+ T cells sorted from blood, obtained in a trial of the OX40 agonist ivuxolimab. These receptor sequences come from an adult with an advanced solid tumor such as melanoma, head and neck, liver or kidney cancer.

On this clone: Other nucleotide sequences in the sample specify the same CDR3. The chain links TRBV6-1 to TRBJ1-5; TRBD1 might be the D (6 bases). The CDR3 extends over 14 amino acids. Per germline, CDR1 MNHNS and CDR2 SASEGT. Trimming removed 5 bases from V and 3 bases from J, with 11 bases in between. The CDR3 reads CASSLQGSNQPQHF. The CDR3, as DNA: TGTGCCAGCAGTTTACAGGGTTCCAATCAGCCCCAGCATTTT.

The V and J genes are TRBV25-1 and TRBJ2-5; D is unresolved. Trimming cost V 6 bases and J 5 bases, with 19 bases left between them. From germline, CDR1 is MGHDK and CDR2 SYGVNS. This CDR3 comprises 15 residues. The CDR3 reads CASSGSQSLGETQYF. In nucleotides, the CDR3 is TGTGCCAGCAGCGGATCGCAGAGCCTTGGGGAGACCCAGTACTTC. Full variable domain (missing parts from reference TRBV25-1 and TRBJ2-5): EADIYQTPRYLVIGTGKKITLECSQTMGHDKMYWYQQDPGMELHLIHYSYGVNSTEKGDLSSESTVSRIRTEHFPLTLESARPSHTSQYLCASSGSQSLGETQYFGPGTRLLVL.

The chain is built from TRBV6-6 and TRBJ1-1; D is possibly TRBD1 (6 bases). The germline V gene has CDR1 MNHNY and CDR2 SVGAGI (reference sequence). The V gene lost 6 bases and the J gene lost 3 bases, with 14 bases spanning the gap. This CDR3 is built from 14 residues. The CDR3 bases are TGTGCCAGCAGGCTACTAAGGGGGGACACTGAAGCTTTCTTT. Its translation: CASRLLRGDTEAFF.

The chain uses TRBV6-1 and TRBJ1-5, with TRBD1 identical over 7 bases. The trim removed 3 bases at V and 3 bases at J, leaving 8 bases unmatched. The CDR3 extends over 16 amino acids. CDR1 and CDR2 from the germline V gene are MNHNS and SASEGT. CDR3 residues: CASSERGQVPNQPQHF. The DNA of the CDR3 is TGTGCCAGCAGTGAGAGGGGGCAGGTCCCCAATCAGCCCCAGCATTTT.

CDR3 sequence (DNA): TGCGCCAGCAGCCAAGCCCTACTAGCGGGAGATCCCAATGAGCAGTTCTTC. This sequence encodes CASSQALLAGDPNEQFF. This chain uses TRBV4-1 with TRBJ2-1; 11 nucleotides line up with TRBD2. The V gene's germline CDR1 is MGHRA and CDR2 YSYEKL. This CDR3 comprises 17 residues. The V gene end was trimmed by 1 base and the J gene end by 6 bases; junction bases not matched to a gene: 8.

The J gene is TRBJ2-7, the V gene TRBV4-3; 13 bases agree with TRBD2. Germline V gene data show CDR1 as LGHNA and CDR2 as YSLEER. The CDR3 contains 17 residues. The V segment lost 3 bases and the J segment 6 bases; nucleotides outside the gene matches: 11. The CDR3 DNA reads TGCGCCAGCAGCCAGACGGGACTAGCGGGACTAGGTAGCGAGCAGTACTTC. Translating it yields CASSQTGLAGLGSEQYF.

The rearrangement uses TRBV7-9 and TRBJ1-1, with TRBD1 identical over 7 bases. Germline assignment: CDR1 SEHNR and CDR2 FQNEAQ (reference sequence). The CDR3 runs 15 residues. V was clipped by 5 bases and J by 0 bases; unmatched bases: 6. The CDR3 DNA reads as TGTGCCAGCAGCCCACAGGGGCGCATGAACACTGAAGCTTTCTTT. This sequence encodes CASSPQGRMNTEAFF.

Comments on this clone: One end of the junction varies from germline; a read error may be responsible. Distinct nucleotide sequences in the sample also encode this CDR3. The chain carries TRBV28 and TRBJ1-1; the match to TRBD1 covers 10 bases. Germline lookup yields CDR1 MDHEN and CDR2 SYDVKM. There are 14 residues in the CDR3. The CDR3 spells CASRYPGQGTEAFF. The CDR3 nucleotides are TGTGCCAGCAGATATCCGGGACAGGGGACCGAAGCTTTCTTC.